This T cell receptor beta chain came from a study of cytomegalovirus exposure and HLA in healthy donors. Whole-study context: Later, an analysis reported that the 95 to 150 validation repertoires had used the same platform as the 666 first-cohort repertoires.

Notes on this clone: The antigen remains unidentified.

Separate from the approximately 720-subject first cohort, the approximately 120-subject validation cohort was the one that the donors belonged to. Data came from immunoSEQ multiplex PCR; TCRdb stores just in-frame clones and leaves some out. The top ten clones hold roughly 0.88% of a sample with roughly 310,000 clones, over 75% of them seen once. The V gene lost 6 bases and the J gene lost 16 bases, with 30 bases spanning the gap. The CDR3 totals 16 residues. Germline values: CDR1 LNHDA, CDR2 SQIVND (reference sequence). Study-wide points: Within the 90 to 150 validation repertoires, first-cohort TCR clusters tended to co-occur, according to a later analysis. Rarity characterized most TCR sequences, yet some public TCRs appeared in many donors.

The clonotype originates from a man aged 25-40 years in good health and CMV-seronegative. This chain joins TRBV19 and TRBJ2-2, with D maybe TRBD1 (5 bases). The sample consisted of PBMCs. In nucleotides, the CDR3 is TGTGCCAGTAGACAAGAAGACGCGACAGAGCTTATGAAGCCGTTTTTT. Amino acid sequence: CASRQEDATELMKPFF.